Each of the 20 T cell receptor beta chains below was sequenced from the same sample in a study of tumor-infiltrating lymphocytes in primary liver carcinoma. From roughly 500 ng total RNA, TCR beta cDNA was generated with a primer in the constant region. Sequencing libraries for TCR beta derived from three nested multiplex PCR rounds that used slightly modified ARM-PCR. In the first two PCR rounds, TRBV1-TRBV30 forward primers were paired with a C-beta reverse primer, and each round lasted roughly 9 cycles. TCRdb re-called the multiplex PCR reads through MiXCR, storing one row per CDR3 protein. The sample records tens of thousands of distinct CDR3 sequences, 70% to 80% being singletons. Unsorted bulk tissue, about 17-33 mg of it, served as the source for co-extraction of RNA and DNA. The material sequenced was liver tumor tissue from sampling region 4. Subset noted: tumor region T4, right-lateral pole. Receptor source: a woman aged 60-70 years with primary liver carcinoma and hepatitis B virus infection.

J is TRBJ2-1 and V is TRBV24-1; no clear D gene. CDR1 and CDR2 (germline): KGHDR, SFDVKD. The CDR3 is made up of 17 amino acids. V gave up 4 bases and J gave up 0 bases, with 15 bases separating them. CDR3: CATSDPLDGLSYNEQFF. The CDR3 nucleotides are TGTGCCACCAGTGACCCTCTTGACGGGCTCTCCTACAATGAGCAGTTCTTC.

For this clonotype: Its ends do not fully match the called genes, so a read error is possible. The chain combines TRBV6-2 or TRBV6-3 with TRBJ2-3, with a possible D match to TRBD2 (6 bases). Germline V lookup: CDR1 MNHEY, CDR2 SVGEGT. The CDR3 loop spans 14 amino acids. This CDR3 is CASLLTGAADKQYF. DNA of the CDR3: TGTGCCAGCCTCTTAACGGGAGCTGCAGATAAGCAGTATTTT.

A note on this clonotype: Since a much larger clone is just one base distant, this may be a read error. V usage is TRBV7-9 and J usage is TRBJ2-1, with 10 bases that match TRBD2. Germline assignment: CDR1 SEHNR and CDR2 FQNEAQ (reference sequence). This CDR3 has 17 residues. This CDR3 reads CDSSLEALAGGYNEQFF. DNA of the CDR3: TGTGACAGCAGCTTAGAGGCCTTAGCGGGAGGCTACAATGAGCAGTTCTTC.

A note on this clonotype: The junction does not match germline at one end; this may be a read error. V is TRBV4-2 and J is TRBJ2-1; the D gene is possibly TRBD2 (5 bases). Germline V gene sequence: CDR1 LGHNA, CDR2 YNFKEQ. This CDR3 has 15 amino acids. Here the CDR3 reads CISSQRETNYNVQFF. CDR3 DNA sequence: TGTATCAGCAGCCAAAGGGAGACAAACTACAATGTGCAGTTCTTC.

This chain joins TRBV11-2 and TRBJ2-1; 8 bases are a match to TRBD1. V lost 8 bases to trimming and J lost 5 bases; unmatched junction nucleotides: 14. The CDR3 has 16 amino acids. Germline V lookup: CDR1 SGHAT, CDR2 FQNNGV. CDR3 nucleotides: TGTGCCAGCGGCGACCCGACAGGGGTTTCTGACAATGAGCAGTTCTTC. Protein: CASGDPTGVSDNEQFF.

By share of the sample, this clonotype is medium-sized. The chain recombines TRBV11-3 with TRBJ2-1; tentatively, D is TRBD1 or TRBD2 (5 bases each). Germline CDR1 SGHNT, CDR2 YENEEA. This CDR3 region has 13 residues. With 5 bases removed from V and 14 bases from J, the gap between germline ends came to 19 bases. The CDR3 loop reads CASSPTAGTREFF. CDR3 nucleotide sequence: TGTGCCAGCAGCCCCACTGCTGGGACCCGGGAGTTCTTC.

Regarding this clonotype: The junction departs from the called germline gene at one end, perhaps through a read error. The rearrangement links TRBV12-3 or TRBV12-4 to TRBJ2-7; perhaps TRBD1 as D (6 bases). This CDR3 has 11 residues. For the CDR3, the DNA is TGTGCCAGCGGTGGGACAAGGGAGCAGTATTTC. Its translation: CASGGTREQYF.

This clonotype has more than one count but fewer than ten. This may come from a read error, since a much larger clone is one base off. This chain links TRBV14 with TRBJ1-2; TRBD1 aligns across 10 bases. Looked up from germline, CDR1 is SGHDN and CDR2 is FVKESK. The CDR3 sequence is 14 residues long. After removal of 8 bases from V and 8 bases from J, the junction contained 11 bases not matched to a gene. Written as DNA, the CDR3 is TGTGCCAGCGGCGCCCAGGGACAGGGGATCGGCTACACCTTC. It codes for CASGAQGQGIGYTF.

In this sample, this clonotype turned up many times. A clone one base away is much larger, so this may be a read error. The rearrangement links TRBV13 to TRBJ2-3; a weak D match, TRBD1 (6 bases). From germline, CDR1 is PRHDT and CDR2 FYEKMQ (reference sequence). With 4 bases removed from V and 1 base from J, the gap between germline ends came to 15 bases. The CDR3 has 16 residues. The CDR3 spells CASSSPRQDGTDTQYF. DNA for the CDR3: TGTGCCAGCAGCTCACCCCGACAGGATGGCACAGATACGCAGTATTTT.

Remarks on this clonotype: Given the absence of the conserved phenylalanine or tryptophan at the CDR3 end, a read error is likely. As DNA, the CDR3 is TGTGCCAGCAGCCCTGGACTAGCGAGTCCAGATACGCAGTATATT. This encodes CASSPGLASPDTQYI. The chain couples TRBV11-2 to TRBJ2-3; 9 bases fit TRBD2. Trimming at V came to 5 bases and at J to 4 bases, leaving 7 bases not matched to a gene. CDR1 is SGHAT and CDR2 is FQNNGV in the germline V gene. The CDR3 runs 15 residues.

CDR3 in DNA: TGTGCCAGCAATGTAAGACAGGGGCGGTATGGCTACACCTTC. This codes for CASNVRQGRYGYTF. The J gene is TRBJ1-2, the V gene TRBV6-5, with 8 bases identical to TRBD1. CDR3 length: 14 residues. V dropped 7 bases and J dropped 5; count of bases not matched to a gene: 9. Germline V CDR1 and CDR2: MNHEY, SVGAGI.

This clonotype was picked up many times. As the CDR3 is not closed by the conserved phenylalanine or tryptophan, this likely results from a read error. This chain links TRBV11-2 with TRBJ2-7; TRBD1 is a possible D gene (7 bases). The CDR3 consists of 12 residues. The V end was cut by 3 bases, the J end by 9 bases, with 12 bases between. Germline assignment: CDR1 SGHAT and CDR2 FQNNGV. CDR3 amino acids: CASSFPQGGQYS. CDR3 in DNA: TGTGCCAGCAGCTTTCCCCAGGGGGGGCAGTACTCC.

This clonotype was recorded at least ten times. This chain joins TRBV28 and TRBJ1-4; a weak D match, TRBD1 (5 bases). The germline gives CDR1 MDHEN, CDR2 SYDVKM. Trimming shortened V by 10 bases and J by 0 bases, and 12 bases separated the two germline ends. The CDR3 has 14 residues. The CDR3 is CATGGFPTNEKLFF. For the CDR3, the DNA is TGTGCCACGGGGGGATTTCCAACTAATGAAAAACTGTTTTTT. The whole variable domain, remainder taken from reference TRBV28 and TRBJ1-4, is DVKVTQSSRYLVKRTGEKVFLECVQDMDHENMFWYRQDPGLGLRLIYFSYDVKMKEKGDIPEGYSVSREKKERFSLILESASTNQTSMYLCATGGFPTNEKLFFGSGTQLSVL.

A word on this clonotype: One base away lies a much larger clone, so this may be a sequencing read error. This chain joins TRBV30 and TRBJ2-7; D call uncertain. The CDR3 is made up of 10 amino acids. The germline V gene encodes CDR1 GTSNPN and CDR2 SVGIG (reference sequence). V lost 4 bases to trimming and J lost 5 bases, with 6 bases between them. The CDR3 reads CAWNRDEQYF. CDR3 nucleotide sequence: TGTGCCTGGAATCGGGACGAGCAGTACTTC.

The chain carries TRBV28 and TRBJ1-2, with D perhaps TRBD1 (5 bases). CDR3 length: 15 amino acids. Germline V gives CDR1 MDHEN, CDR2 SYDVKM. Trimming stripped 5 bases from V and 11 bases from J, with 24 bases between. The CDR3 DNA reads TGTGCCAGCAGTCGCACTCCCGGGGGGATTGGAGGGTACACCTTC. Encoded protein: CASSRTPGGIGGYTF.

This chain uses TRBV12-3 or TRBV12-4 with TRBJ1-5; D is uncertain. The DNA matches TRBJ2-3 better at its end, which makes the J call doubtful. CDR3 length: 13 residues. The DNA of the CDR3 is TGTGCCAGCAGTTTACAGTCGGCTCAGCCCCAGTATTTT. Residues: CASSLQSAQPQYF.

Concerning this clonotype: One end of the junction fails to match germline, which may point to a read error. The rearrangement links TRBV11-2 to TRBJ2-7, with TRBD2 identical over 11 bases. The CDR3 loop spans 13 amino acids. Looked up from germline, CDR1 is SGHAT and CDR2 is FQNNGV. CDR3 in DNA: TGTGTCAGTAGCTTAACTAGCGGGAGCGAGCAGTACTTT. This sequence encodes CVSSLTSGSEQYF.

Comment on this clonotype: Mismatch with germline at one junction end may stem from a read error. The chain is built from TRBV6-5 and TRBJ2-7; tentative D call: TRBD2 (5 bases). The length of the CDR3 is 15 residues. Germline loops: CDR1 MNHEY, CDR2 SVGAGI. CDR3 loop: CASSCSDSASNEQYF. The CDR3 nucleotides read TGTGCTAGCAGTTGCTCTGATTCAGCTAGCAACGAGCAGTACTTC.

On this clonotype: A read error is likely, as this CDR3 ends without the conserved phenylalanine or tryptophan. J is TRBJ2-3 and V is TRBV6-5; D is uncertain. Germline CDR1 MNHEY, CDR2 SVGAGI. V was clipped by 2 bases and J by 5 bases, with 11 bases between them. The length of the CDR3 is 14 residues. The CDR3: CASSYKGNIDTQYL. For the CDR3, the DNA is TGTGCCAGCAGTTACAAAGGAAACATAGATACGCAGTATTTG.

The V gene is TRBV5-6, the J gene TRBJ2-1; 8 nucleotides align to TRBD2. The length of the CDR3 is 16 residues. Germline loops: CDR1 SGHDT, CDR2 YYEEEE. J was trimmed by 11 bases and V by 1 base; bases with no gene match: 14. CDR3 nucleotides: TGTGCCAGCAGCTTGCTGTGGAGCGGGGGTTATAATAAGCAGTTCTTC. Protein: CASSLLWSGGYNKQFF.